Below, 22 T cell receptor beta chains from the same sample are listed, as sequenced in a study of cytomegalovirus exposure and HLA in healthy donors (dated by TCRdb to 2017 to 2019). The library was produced with the immunoSEQ multiplex PCR assay. The multiplex PCR relied on a mix of 60 forward primers for TCR Vbeta segments and 13 reverse primers for TCR Jbeta segments. TCRdb limited this immuneACCESS table to in-frame rearrangements with V and J called. A share of clones is missing; checked studies link under half to unresolved V genes, and the rest is unexplained. Recorded for this sample are about 240,000 clones; more than 75% of them occurred a single time. In total, the top ten clones hold 5% to 6.5% of the sample. The sample taken for sequencing was PBMCs. These receptors all stem from a woman aged 40 to 49 in good health and CMV-seropositive.

The chain recombines TRBV5-6 with TRBJ2-7, with 8 bases matching TRBD2. Germline V gene sequence: CDR1 SGHDT, CDR2 YYEEEE. Trimming at V came to 0 bases and at J to 0 bases, leaving 5 bases not matched to a gene. CDR3 length equals 16 residues. The CDR3 DNA reads TGTGCCAGCAGCTTGGTACTAGCGGTCAACTCCTACGAGCAGTACTTC. Its translation is CASSLVLAVNSYEQYF.

This chain joins TRBV5-1 and TRBJ2-3, with 8 nucleotides matching TRBD1. V gave up 0 bases and J gave up 0 bases; unmatched junction bases: 6. Looked up from germline, CDR1 is SGHRS and CDR2 is YFSETQ. The CDR3 is 17 amino acids. The DNA for the CDR3 is TGCGCCAGCAGCTTGGCCTCCGACAGGGGTAGCACAGATACGCAGTATTTT. Its translation is CASSLASDRGSTDTQYF. Together with reference TRBV5-1 and TRBJ2-3, the CDR3 gives the full variable domain: KAGVTQTPRYLIKTRGQQVTLSCSPISGHRSVSWYQQTPGQGLQFLFEYFSETQRNKGNFPGRFSGRQFSNSRSEMNVSTLELGDSALYLCASSLASDRGSTDTQYFGPGTRLTVL.

J is TRBJ2-5 and V is TRBV5-1; TRBD1 matches 10 bases. Germline V gene data show CDR1 as SGHRS and CDR2 as YFSETQ. The CDR3 is made up of 14 amino acids. The ends lost 4 bases at V and 2 bases at J; junction bases unmatched: 2. CDR3 sequence: CASSTGQGQETQYF. The CDR3 DNA follows: TGCGCCAGCAGCACGGGACAGGGGCAAGAGACCCAGTACTTC.

The rearrangement links TRBV6-5 to TRBJ2-7, with 7 nucleotides matching TRBD1. CDR1 MNHEY and CDR2 SVGAGI come from the germline V gene. CDR3 size: 13 residues. J gave up 5 bases and V 5 bases, and 6 bases lay outside the gene matches. CDR3: CASSAVTGDEQYF. The CDR3 DNA reads as TGTGCCAGCAGTGCGGTCACAGGGGACGAGCAGTACTTC.

This chain joins TRBV5-4 and TRBJ1-5, with D possibly TRBD1 on 6 matching bases. CDR1 is SGHNT and CDR2 is YYREEE in the germline V gene (reference sequence). This CDR3 region has 14 residues. V dropped 3 bases and J dropped 3 bases, with 10 bases sitting between them. CDR3 in DNA: TGTGCCAGCAGCTGTACAGGGAACAATCAGCCCCAGCATTTT. It codes for CASSCTGNNQPQHF.

This chain uses TRBV27 with TRBJ2-1, with TRBD2 as a possible D gene (5 bases). Per the germline V gene, CDR1 is MNHEY and CDR2 is SMNVEV (reference sequence). Trimming left V 2 bases short and J 5 bases short, with 13 bases between. CDR3 size: 15 residues. The CDR3 loop reads CASSLAGRMNNEQFF. CDR3 sequence (DNA): TGTGCCAGCAGTTTAGCGGGTAGGATGAACAATGAGCAGTTCTTC.

The J gene is TRBJ1-5, the V gene TRBV7-9, with 9 nucleotides matching TRBD1. Germline CDR1 SEHNR, CDR2 FQNEAQ (reference sequence). V gave up 4 bases and J gave up 6 bases; unmatched junction bases: 4. The CDR3 is 14 residues long. CDR3 coding DNA: TGTGCCAGCAGCTCAGGACAGGGGAGTCAGCCCCAGCATTTT. It is translated as CASSSGQGSQPQHF.

This clone was seen only a few times. The V and J genes are TRBV18 and TRBJ2-2; D possibly corresponds to TRBD1 (6 bases). The CDR3 consists of 16 residues. V was shortened by 3 bases and J by 1 base, with 12 bases between the two germline ends. Germline V lookup: CDR1 KGHSH, CDR2 LQKENI. Here the CDR3 DNA reads TGTGCCAGCTCACCCCCCGACAGGAAGAACACCGGGGAGCTGTTTTTT. Translating gives CASSPPDRKNTGELFF.

The table lists this clone with a few counts. This chain connects TRBV19 to TRBJ1-1; TRBD1 aligns across 7 bases. CDR3 length: 14 residues. Germline CDR1 is LNHDA and CDR2 is SQIVND (reference sequence). The V segment lost 2 bases and the J segment 8 bases; nucleotides outside the gene matches: 8. Written as DNA, the CDR3 is TGTGCCAGTAGTATACCCCAGGACAGGTCAGAAGCTTTCTTT. Protein sequence: CASSIPQDRSEAFF.

This rearrangement joins TRBV12-5 to TRBJ2-5; 7 bases map to TRBD1. CDR1 LGHNT and CDR2 FRNRAP come from the germline V gene. This CDR3 has 13 amino acids. V was clipped by 6 bases and J by 1 base; unmatched bases: 2. CDR3 in DNA: TGTGCTAGTGGACAGGGGTCCCAAGAGACCCAGTACTTC. It codes for CASGQGSQETQYF.

The CDR3 region is CASSSRTSGVAYEQYF. The CDR3 DNA sequence: TGTGCCAGCAGCTCCCGGACTAGCGGGGTAGCCTACGAGCAGTACTTC. The rearrangement links TRBV5-4 to TRBJ2-7, with 12 bases aligning to TRBD2. J was trimmed by 2 bases and V by 3 bases; bases with no gene match: 6. CDR3 length: 16 residues. Germline CDR1 and CDR2: SGHNT and YYREEE (reference sequence). Drawing the rest from reference TRBV5-4 and TRBJ2-7, the complete variable domain is ETGVTQSPTHLIKTRGQQVTLRCSSQSGHNTVSWYQQALGQGPQFIFQYYREEENGRGNFPPRFSGLQFPNYSSELNVNALELDDSALYLCASSSRTSGVAYEQYFGPGTRLTVT.

This chain uses TRBV4-1 with TRBJ2-2; 8 bases map to TRBD1. Germline values: CDR1 MGHRA, CDR2 YSYEKL. V lost 4 bases, J lost 2 bases, and 6 bases stayed unmatched. The CDR3 sequence is 16 residues long. The CDR3 loop is CASSPRDRGNTGELFF. As DNA, the CDR3 is TGCGCCAGCAGCCCCCGCGACAGGGGTAACACCGGGGAGCTGTTTTTT.

The rearrangement links TRBV5-1 to TRBJ1-4, with D unclear. The CDR3 extends over 14 amino acids. Germline CDR1 reads SGHRS; CDR2 reads YFSETQ. Trimming took off 0 bases at V and 4 bases at J, with 7 bases between the two ends. In nucleotides, the CDR3 is TGCGCCAGCAGCTTGGAACAGAGTAATGAAAAACTGTTTTTT. Amino acids: CASSLEQSNEKLFF.

The V gene is TRBV25-1, the J gene TRBJ1-2, with TRBD1 matching over 7 bases. The trim removed 4 bases at V and 2 bases at J, leaving 10 bases unmatched. The germline CDR1 and CDR2 sequences are MGHDK and SYGVNS. The CDR3 spans 16 residues. CDR3 loop: CASSVPWGRGNYGYTF. The DNA of the CDR3 is TGTGCCAGCAGTGTCCCTTGGGGCAGGGGGAACTATGGCTACACCTTC.

The rearrangement links TRBV7-9 to TRBJ1-2; 7 positions match TRBD1. Germline CDR1 and CDR2: SEHNR and FQNEAQ (reference sequence). The V segment lost 5 bases and the J segment 6 bases; nucleotides outside the gene matches: 6. The CDR3 has 13 amino acids. This CDR3 is CASSPRTGHGYTF. The DNA for the CDR3 is TGTGCCAGCAGCCCGAGGACAGGACATGGCTACACCTTC.

The chain couples TRBV7-3 to TRBJ1-1, with D perhaps matching TRBD1 (5 bases). CDR1 and CDR2 from the germline V gene are SGHTA and FQGTGA. Trimming left V 5 bases short and J 1 base short, with 14 bases between. CDR3 size: 15 residues. Here the CDR3 DNA reads TGTGCCAGCAGCCCGGACAATTTCAGGAACACTGAAGCTTTCTTT. It is translated as CASSPDNFRNTEAFF.

The chain couples TRBV5-6 to TRBJ1-6; TRBD1 aligns across 9 bases. V shed 1 base, J shed 9 bases, and the junction held 2 bases outside the gene matches. There are 14 residues in the CDR3. Germline V gene data show CDR1 as SGHDT and CDR2 as YYEEEE. CDR3 in DNA: TGTGCCAGCAGCTTGAGGGACAGGGTTTCACCCCTCCACTTT. As protein: CASSLRDRVSPLHF.

V is TRBV5-1 and J is TRBJ1-1; D uncertain. Germline CDR1 reads SGHRS; CDR2 reads YFSETQ. The CDR3 spans 16 residues. With 6 bases removed from V and 0 bases from J, the gap between germline ends came to 18 bases. Written as DNA, the CDR3 is TGCGCCAGCACGGTGAGCGGTTCGGGGTTGAACACTGAAGCTTTCTTT. Residues: CASTVSGSGLNTEAFF.

This sequence joins TRBV7-2 and TRBJ1-1, with TRBD1 identical over 9 bases. The CDR3 covers 16 residues. The germline V gene encodes CDR1 SGHTA and CDR2 FQGNSA. The trim removed 5 bases at V and 0 bases at J, leaving 7 bases unmatched. The CDR3 is CASSPGQGRVNTEAFF. CDR3 DNA: TGTGCCAGCAGCCCGGGACAGGGAAGAGTGAACACTGAAGCTTTCTTT. Using reference TRBV7-2 and TRBJ1-1 for the parts outside the CDR3, the full variable domain is GAGVSQSPSNKVTEKGKDVELRCDPISGHTALYWYRQSLGQGLEFLIYFQGNSAPDKSGLPSDRFSAERTGGSVSTLTIQRTQQEDSAVYLCASSPGQGRVNTEAFFGQGTRLTVV.

This chain links TRBV5-1 with TRBJ1-1; TRBD1 aligns across 7 bases. This CDR3 has 15 residues. CDR1 and CDR2 (germline): SGHRS, YFSETQ. Losses at the gene ends were 4 bases for V and 1 base for J; bases not matched to a gene: 7. The CDR3 nucleotides read TGCGCCAGCAGCGGGGGACAGACAGGGAACACTGAAGCTTTCTTT. Its protein product is CASSGGQTGNTEAFF.

The CDR3 DNA reads as TGTGCCAGCAGCTTCACAGGGGTGAGGAACACTGAAGCTTTCTTT. Translation: CASSFTGVRNTEAFF. The chain employs TRBV7-2 and TRBJ1-1; 7 positions agree with TRBD1. The CDR3 totals 15 residues. Unmatched junction bases numbered 5, after V lost 3 bases and J lost 1 base. The germline gives CDR1 SGHTA, CDR2 FQGNSA.

CDR3 in amino acids: CASSVGEGIIDEQFF. The DNA for the CDR3 is TGTGCCAGCAGCGTAGGGGAGGGAATCATCGATGAGCAGTTCTTC. The chain uses TRBV9 and TRBJ2-1, with 7 bases identical to TRBD2. Germline CDR1 SGDLS, CDR2 YYNGEE. The CDR3 runs 15 residues. V lost 0 bases, J lost 8 bases, and 8 bases stayed unmatched.